This is a list of T cell receptor beta chains from one sample in a study of glioma-infiltrating T cells after dendritic cell vaccination. Sequencing was performed with immunoSEQ multiplex PCR; in TCRdb, only in-frame clones are kept and a portion is missing. Seen here are some 100,000 clones, approximately 81% observed once, and the top ten hold 6%. This sample comprised blood, obtained before dendritic cell vaccination. The receptors were sampled from a human donor with glioblastoma. CDR3s include the opening cysteine and the closing phenylalanine or tryptophan. The order of the fields is V gene, clone size, J gene, D gene, CDR3 protein, CDR3 DNA. A D gene is named only where the DNA matches it firmly. A clone size is listed for some rows: how often the clone was seen (once, few, many), or a class if it is expanded.

TRBV6-5	NA	TRBJ1-2	NA	CASRKGANYGYTF	TGTGCCAGCAGGAAAGGAGCTAACTATGGCTACACCTTC
TRBV10-3	NA	TRBJ2-1	NA	CAISENRINEQFF	TGTGCCATCAGTGAAAACAGGATTAATGAGCAGTTCTTC
TRBV18	NA	TRBJ2-3	TRBD2	CASSPRLAGSTDTQYF	TGTGCCAGCTCACCACGGCTAGCGGGAAGCACAGATACGCAGTATTTT
TRBV30	NA	TRBJ2-5	NA	CACVLKETQYF	TGTGCCTGTGTACTGAAAGAGACCCAGTACTTC
TRBV19	NA	TRBJ1-1	TRBD1	CASSINQGVDTEAFF	TGTGCCAGTAGTATCAATCAGGGGGTGGACACTGAAGCTTTCTTT
TRBV18	NA	TRBJ2-7	NA	CASSWLGIDEQYF	TGTGCCAGCTCATGGCTAGGCATAGACGAGCAGTACTTC
TRBV2	NA	TRBJ2-3	TRBD2	CASRTRSGGSTDTQYF	TGTGCCAGCAGGACCCGAAGCGGGGGGAGCACAGATACGCAGTATTTT
TRBV5-1	NA	TRBJ1-2	TRBD1	CASSLGTGRSYTF	TGCGCCAGCAGCCTAGGGACAGGGCGAAGCTACACCTTC
TRBV28	NA	TRBJ1-1	TRBD1	CASSLGTGLVEAFF	TGTGCCAGCAGTCTCGGGACAGGGTTGGTAGAAGCTTTCTTT
TRBV2	NA	TRBJ1-1	NA	CASSVNRVGEAFF	TGTGCCAGCAGTGTAAACAGGGTCGGCGAAGCTTTCTTT
TRBV5-6	few	TRBJ2-2	TRBD2	CASSWGTSGTGTGELFF	TGTGCCAGCAGCTGGGGGACTAGCGGGACCGGCACCGGGGAGCTGTTTTTT
TRBV4-1	NA	TRBJ1-5	NA	CASSQVGGLSNQPQHF	TGCGCCAGCAGCCAAGTCGGGGGGCTTAGCAATCAGCCCCAGCATTTT
TRBV2	NA	TRBJ2-1	TRBD2	CASSRTSGRWNEQFF	TGTGCCAGCAGTCGGACTAGCGGGAGATGGAATGAGCAGTTCTTC
TRBV6-6	once	TRBJ1-4	TRBD1	CASLPGTGVYSEKLFF	TGTGCCAGCCTGCCCGGGACAGGGGTTTACAGTGAAAAACTGTTTTTT
TRBV28	NA	TRBJ1-3	NA	CASRMDSRLHSGNTIYF	TGTGCCAGCAGGATGGACAGTCGACTCCACTCTGGAAACACCATATATTTT
TRBV6-5	NA	TRBJ2-2	NA	CASTFSVTGELFF	TGTGCCAGCACCTTTAGCGTCACCGGGGAGCTGTTTTTT
TRBV28	NA	TRBJ1-2	TRBD1	CASSTGGGGYTF	TGTGCCAGCAGCACAGGGGGCGGAGGCTACACCTTC
TRBV5-1	NA	TRBJ1-2	NA	CASSLVGGNYGYTF	TGCGCCAGCAGCTTGGTTGGGGGCAACTATGGCTACACCTTC
TRBV7-9	NA	TRBJ2-3	TRBD2	CASSLGLAVTDTQYF	TGTGCCAGCAGCTTGGGACTAGCGGTGACAGATACGCAGTATTTT
TRBV5-8	NA	TRBJ1-5	TRBD1	CASSRTGTGDQPQHF	TGTGCCAGCAGCCGCACCGGGACAGGCGATCAGCCCCAGCATTTT
TRBV10-3	few	TRBJ2-7	NA	CAIRGRYYEQYF	TGTGCCATCAGAGGCAGGTACTACGAGCAGTACTTC
TRBV4-1	NA	TRBJ2-2	NA	CASSRRERAGELFF	TGCGCCAGCAGCCGCAGGGAGCGGGCCGGGGAGCTGTTTTTT
TRBV11-2	NA	TRBJ1-5	TRBD1	CASSPPGQGQPQHF	TGTGCCAGCAGCCCCCCGGGACAGGGGCAGCCCCAGCATTTT